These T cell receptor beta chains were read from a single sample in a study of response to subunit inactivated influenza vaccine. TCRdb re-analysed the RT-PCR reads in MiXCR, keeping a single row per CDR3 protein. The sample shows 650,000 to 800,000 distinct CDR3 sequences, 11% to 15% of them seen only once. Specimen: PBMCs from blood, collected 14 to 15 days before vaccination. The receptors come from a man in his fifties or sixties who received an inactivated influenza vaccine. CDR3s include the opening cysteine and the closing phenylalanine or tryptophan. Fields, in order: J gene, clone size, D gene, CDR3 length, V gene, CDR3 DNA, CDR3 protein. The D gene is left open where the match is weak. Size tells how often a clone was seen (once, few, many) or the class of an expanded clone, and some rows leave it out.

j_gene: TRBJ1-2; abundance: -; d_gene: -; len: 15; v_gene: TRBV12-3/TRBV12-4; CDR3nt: TGTGCCAGCAGTTTAGACGGACAGATTAACTATGGCTACACCTTC; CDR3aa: CASSLDGQINYGYTF
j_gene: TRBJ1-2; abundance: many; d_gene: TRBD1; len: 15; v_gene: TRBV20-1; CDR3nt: TGCAGTGCTAGATTGCCGGGACAGAAGAACTATGGCTACACCTTC; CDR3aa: CSARLPGQKNYGYTF
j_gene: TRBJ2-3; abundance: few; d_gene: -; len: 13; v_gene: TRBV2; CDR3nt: TGTGCCAGCAGTGGATACAGCGCAGATACGCAGTATTTT; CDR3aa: CASSGYSADTQYF
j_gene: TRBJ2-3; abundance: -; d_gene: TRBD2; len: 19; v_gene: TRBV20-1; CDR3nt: TGCAGTGCTAGCGGGTCCGGGACTAGGATAGGAGCCAGCACAGATACGCAGTATTTT; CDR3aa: CSASGSGTRIGASTDTQYF
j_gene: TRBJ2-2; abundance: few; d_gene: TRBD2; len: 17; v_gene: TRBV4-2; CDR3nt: TGTGCCAGCAGCCAGGTAGCGGGGGGGCGAGGAACCGGGGAGCTGTTTTTT; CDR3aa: CASSQVAGGRGTGELFF
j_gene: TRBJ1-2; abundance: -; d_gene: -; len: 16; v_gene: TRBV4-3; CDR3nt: TGCGCCAGCAGCCAAGCCCCTATCCAGGGACGGGATGGCTACACCTTC; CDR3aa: CASSQAPIQGRDGYTF
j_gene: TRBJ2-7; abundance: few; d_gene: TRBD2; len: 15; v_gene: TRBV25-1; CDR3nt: TGTGCCAGCAGTGTCAGCGGGAGTCGCACCTACGAGCAGTACTTC; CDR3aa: CASSVSGSRTYEQYF
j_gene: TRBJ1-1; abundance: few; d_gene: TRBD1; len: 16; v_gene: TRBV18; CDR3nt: TGTGCCAGCTCACCGACAGGGGGCGGACTGAACACTGAAGCTTTCTTT; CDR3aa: CASSPTGGGLNTEAFF
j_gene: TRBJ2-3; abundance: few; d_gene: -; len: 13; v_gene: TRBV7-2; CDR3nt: TGTGCCAGCAGCGAATCCCGGATAGATACGCAGTATTTT; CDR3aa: CASSESRIDTQYF
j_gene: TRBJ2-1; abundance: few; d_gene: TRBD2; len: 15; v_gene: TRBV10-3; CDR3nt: TGTGCCATCAGTGAAAGCCCGGGACTAGCGATTGAGCAGTTCTTC; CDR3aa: CAISESPGLAIEQFF
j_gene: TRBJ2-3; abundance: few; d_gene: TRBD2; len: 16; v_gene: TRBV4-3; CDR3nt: TGCGCCAGCAGCCAACAACTAGCGGGGGTCACAGATACGCAGTATTTT; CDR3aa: CASSQQLAGVTDTQYF
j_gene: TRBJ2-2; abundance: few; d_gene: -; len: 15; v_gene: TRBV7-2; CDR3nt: TGTGCCAGCAGCTGGAATCCAGCCCAAACCGGGGAGCTGTTTTTT; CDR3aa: CASSWNPAQTGELFF
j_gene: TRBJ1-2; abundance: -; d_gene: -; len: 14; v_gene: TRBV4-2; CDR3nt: TGTGCCAGCAGCCAAGAGGGCCGCAGGGGTGGCTACACCTTC; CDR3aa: CASSQEGRRGGYTF
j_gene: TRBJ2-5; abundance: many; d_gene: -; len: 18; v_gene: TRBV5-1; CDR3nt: TGCGCCAGCAGCTTGGTTCCGGGTTTAAGGGGCGGAGAAGAGACCCAGTACTTC; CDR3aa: CASSLVPGLRGGEETQYF
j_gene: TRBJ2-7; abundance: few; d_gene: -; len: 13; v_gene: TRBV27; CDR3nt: TGTGCCAGCAGTTTAAATCTGGACTACGAGCAGTACTTC; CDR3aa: CASSLNLDYEQYF
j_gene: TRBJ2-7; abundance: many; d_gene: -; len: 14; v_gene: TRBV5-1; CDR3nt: TGCGCCAGCAGCTTGGCCTTGGGGGAGGCCGAGCAGTACTTC; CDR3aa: CASSLALGEAEQYF
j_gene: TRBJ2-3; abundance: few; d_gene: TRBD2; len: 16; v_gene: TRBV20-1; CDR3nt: TGCAGTGCTAGACCCACTAGCGGGAGAAGAGGAGATACGCAGTATTTT; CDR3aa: CSARPTSGRRGDTQYF
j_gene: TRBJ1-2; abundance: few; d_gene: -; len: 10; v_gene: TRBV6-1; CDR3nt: TGTGCCAGCAGTGAGAATGGCTACACCTTC; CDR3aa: CASSENGYTF
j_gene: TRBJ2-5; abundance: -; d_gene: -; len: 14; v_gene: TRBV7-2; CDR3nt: TGTGCCAGCAGCTTAATATCAGAGCAAGAGACCCAGTACTTC; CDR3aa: CASSLISEQETQYF
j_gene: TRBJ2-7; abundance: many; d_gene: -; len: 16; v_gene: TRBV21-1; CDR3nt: TGTGCCAGCAGCAAATGGTCGCGGGGTGATTACTACGAGCAGTACTTC; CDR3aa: CASSKWSRGDYYEQYF
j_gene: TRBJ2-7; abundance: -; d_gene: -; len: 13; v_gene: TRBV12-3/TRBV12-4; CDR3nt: TGTGCCAGCAGTTTAGGGACCAGGTTAGGGCAGTACTTC; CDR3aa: CASSLGTRLGQYF
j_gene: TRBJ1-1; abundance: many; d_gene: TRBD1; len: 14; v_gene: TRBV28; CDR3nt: TGTGCCAGCAGTACAACAGGGGTCGGAACTGAAGCTTTCTTT; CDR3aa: CASSTTGVGTEAFF
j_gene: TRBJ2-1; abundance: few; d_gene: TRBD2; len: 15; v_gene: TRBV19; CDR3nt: TGTGCCAGTACCCATAGCGGGAACTACTACAATGAGCAGTTCTTC; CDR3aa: CASTHSGNYYNEQFF
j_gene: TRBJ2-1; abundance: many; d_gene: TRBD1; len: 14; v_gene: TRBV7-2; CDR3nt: TGTGCCAGCAGCCCCCGACAGGGGGCCAGCGAGCAGTTCTTC; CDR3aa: CASSPRQGASEQFF
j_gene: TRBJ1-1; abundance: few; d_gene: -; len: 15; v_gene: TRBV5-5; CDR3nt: TGTGCCAGCAGGAACAGGGTGTCCCCGGGCACTGAAGCTTTCTTT; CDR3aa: CASRNRVSPGTEAFF
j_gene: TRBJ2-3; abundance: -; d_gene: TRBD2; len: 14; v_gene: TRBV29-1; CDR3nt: TGCAGCGCCGTACTAGCGGCCGCGGGGGATACGCAGTATTTT; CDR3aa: CSAVLAAAGDTQYF
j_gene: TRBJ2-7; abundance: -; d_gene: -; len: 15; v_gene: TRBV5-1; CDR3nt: TGCGCCAGCAGCTTGAACCCGGAGTCCGCCCTCGAGCAGTACTTC; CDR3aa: CASSLNPESALEQYF
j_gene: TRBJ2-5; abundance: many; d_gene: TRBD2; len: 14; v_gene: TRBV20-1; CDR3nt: TGCAGTGCACCTAGCGGGGTTTTGCGGGAGACCCAGTACTTC; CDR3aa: CSAPSGVLRETQYF
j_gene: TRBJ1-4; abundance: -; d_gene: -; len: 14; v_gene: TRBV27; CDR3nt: TGTGCCAGCAGTCCGACAGGACGGATTGAAAAACTGTTTTTT; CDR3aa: CASSPTGRIEKLFF
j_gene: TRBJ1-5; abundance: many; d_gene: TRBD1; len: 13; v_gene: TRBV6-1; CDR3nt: TGTGCCAGCAGGGTACAGGGGTCGCAGCCCCAGCATTTT; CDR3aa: CASRVQGSQPQHF
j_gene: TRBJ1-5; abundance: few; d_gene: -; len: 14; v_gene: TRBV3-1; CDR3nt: TGTGCCAGCAGCCTAAACGGGGCTTGGCAGCCCCAGCATTTT; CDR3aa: CASSLNGAWQPQHF
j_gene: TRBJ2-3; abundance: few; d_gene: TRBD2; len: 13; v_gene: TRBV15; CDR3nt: TGTGCCACCAGCAGACTCCTAGCGGGAGAAAAGTATTTT; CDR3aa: CATSRLLAGEKYF
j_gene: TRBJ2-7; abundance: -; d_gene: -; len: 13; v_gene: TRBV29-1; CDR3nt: TGCAGCGTTGGGCACCGAGGAACTATGGAGCAGTACTTC; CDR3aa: CSVGHRGTMEQYF
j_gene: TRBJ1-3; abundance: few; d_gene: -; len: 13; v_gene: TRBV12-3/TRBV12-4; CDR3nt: TGTGCCAGCATGGTTAGCTCTGGAAACACCATATATTTT; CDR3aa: CASMVSSGNTIYF
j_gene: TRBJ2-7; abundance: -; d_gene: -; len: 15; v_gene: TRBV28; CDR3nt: TGTGCCAGCAGTTCCCAGGGTCTTCTACCCTACGAGCAGTACTTC; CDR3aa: CASSSQGLLPYEQYF
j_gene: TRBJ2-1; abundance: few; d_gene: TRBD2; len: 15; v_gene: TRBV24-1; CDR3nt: TGTGCCACCAGTGCTCAGCGGGGGGGCCTCGATGAGCAGTTCTTC; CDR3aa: CATSAQRGGLDEQFF
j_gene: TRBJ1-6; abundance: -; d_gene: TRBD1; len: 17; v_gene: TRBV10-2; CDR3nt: TGCGCCAGCAGTGAAAGGACAGGGACTCCCTATAATTCACCCCTCCACTTT; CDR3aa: CASSERTGTPYNSPLHF
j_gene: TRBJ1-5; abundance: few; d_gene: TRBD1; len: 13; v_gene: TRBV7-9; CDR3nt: TGTGCCAGCAGCCATGGGACAGGGCAGCCCCAGCATTTT; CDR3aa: CASSHGTGQPQHF
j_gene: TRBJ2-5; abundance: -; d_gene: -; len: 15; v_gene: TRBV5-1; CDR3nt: TGCGCCAGCAGCTTGGCGGGGGGCCAAATGCAGACCCAGTACTTC; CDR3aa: CASSLAGGQMQTQYF
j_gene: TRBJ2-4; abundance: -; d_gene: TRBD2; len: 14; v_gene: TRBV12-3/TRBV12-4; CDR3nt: TGTGCCAGCAGGAGGGGAGGGGTACAAAACATTCAGTACTTC; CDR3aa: CASRRGGVQNIQYF